Listed below are T cell receptor beta chains from one sample, sequenced in a study of T cell repertoires in cytomegalovirus infection. Their antigens are not known. Each CDR3 protein gets one entry after TCRdb re-called the reads with MiXCR. Of around 300,000 distinct CDR3 sequences listed, 22% are singletons. The source was cultured PBMCs, collected from culture after CMV antigen stimulation. The receptors stem from a human donor in good health (CMV status not recorded). Some clones in this sample may be carry-over from other donors' samples. Both conserved end residues are part of each CDR3. Size is stated for part of the rows, as once, few or many counts, or as a class when the clone is expanded.

clone_size,cdr3_length,v_call,cdr3_aa
many,12,TRBV4-2,CASSQDVNEQFF
few,15,TRBV4-2,CASSKDLTSGQTQYF
few,13,TRBV7-2,CASSWDRENIQYF
-,13,TRBV6-1,CASTTGAKKTQYF
many,16,TRBV7-6,CASSSEPGTGDNEQFF
many,12,TRBV12-3/TRBV12-4,CASSTRRDSYTF
-,12,TRBV29-1,CSVVGGPDTQYF
-,15,TRBV19,CASSIGMSSYNEQFF
few,16,TRBV20-1,CSARPEGAGDTGELFF
many,14,TRBV7-2,CASSLAHTTGELFF
-,15,TRBV7-2,CASSLDPSTSYEQYF
few,16,TRBV19,CASSIYIAGAQETQYF
few,16,TRBV5-1,CASSPGLAVSYNEQFF